This passage covers 3 T cell receptor beta chains from one sample sequenced in a study of blood T cell repertoires in COVID-19. The data were produced by immunoSEQ multiplex PCR, yet TCRdb's version contains in-frame clones alone and is incomplete. The repertoire has around 120,000 clones, about four fifths of them found once; the top ten carry 2% to 2.5%. The sequencing sample was made of peripheral blood. The source is a man between 65 and 79 years old with acute or convalescent COVID-19.

This clone was observed once. This chain uses TRBV5-4 with TRBJ1-1; no definite D call. Germline loops: CDR1 SGHNT, CDR2 YYREEE (reference sequence). This CDR3 is 14 amino acids long. V dropped 1 base and J dropped 1 base, with 8 bases sitting between them. CDR3: CASSLLLQNTEAFF. In nucleotides, the CDR3 is TGTGCCAGCAGCTTGTTACTTCAGAACACTGAAGCTTTCTTT.

The chain employs TRBV28 and TRBJ1-2, with 9 bases matching TRBD1. The CDR3 runs 15 residues. Trimming took 3 bases from V and 5 from J; bases not matched to a gene: 7. Germline-derived CDR1 and CDR2 are MDHEN and SYDVKM. The CDR3 reads CASSLVTGGIYGYTF. The CDR3 coding sequence is TGTGCCAGCAGTTTGGTGACAGGGGGAATATATGGCTACACCTTC.

The V call is TRBV5-1, the J call TRBJ2-6; D is ambiguous. V lost 4 bases to trimming and J lost 1 base, with 9 bases between them. The length of the CDR3 is 15 residues. Germline V gene data show CDR1 as SGHRS and CDR2 as YFSETQ. CDR3 region: CASSTSQSGANVLTF. The CDR3 coding sequence is TGCGCCAGCAGCACGAGCCAATCTGGGGCCAACGTCCTGACTTTC.